This T cell receptor beta chain was identified in a study of blood T cells in healthy people across ages. Then a second PCR, running about 6 to 12 cycles, was carried out with a sample-barcoded 5' primer and a J-beta primer mix. TCRdb redid the calling of the 5' RACE reads with MiXCR, one entry per CDR3 protein. This sample has 1.4 million or so distinct CDR3 sequences, with 42% found just once. Those donating, healthy Caucasian individuals from Russia, were aged roughly 6 to 90. CDR3 length: 15 residues. The V gene's germline CDR1 is SGHTA and CDR2 FQGNSA. V and J are TRBV7-2 and TRBJ2-4, with 7 bases identical to TRBD2. The better agreement between TRBJ2-7 and the DNA end casts doubt on the J call. The sequence was obtained from a woman between 18 and 29 years old in good health. The specimen was blood. The CDR3, as DNA: TGTGCCAGCAGCTTAGCTAGCGGGCAAACCTACGAGCAGTACTTC. Translation gives CASSLASGQTYEQYF.